The 25 T cell receptor beta chains below were found in one sample sequenced in a study of T-cell reconstitution after alpha-beta-depleted transplantation in children. Antigens for these TCRs are unknown. Unique molecular identifiers were used to barcode this TCRbeta library. From the PCR reads, TCRdb called clonotypes with MiXCR, one entry per CDR3 protein. This sample yields 330,000 or so distinct CDR3 sequences, of which roughly 7.8% are seen a single time; 9.1% belongs to the top ten. Points from the study as a whole: Newly generated T cells supplied most T-cell counts and diversity one year post-transplant.

The source material was peripheral blood, sampled 360 days after TCRalphabeta/CD19-depleted stem cell transplant. The receptors derive from a female patient aged 2-10 years who had a stem cell transplant for Fanconi anemia, so the T cells may come from the graft donor.

This clonotype showed up just a few times. This chain connects TRBV7-2 to TRBJ1-2; perhaps TRBD1 as D (6 bases). V was cut by 5 bases and J by 1 base, with 8 bases left in between. Germline-derived CDR1 and CDR2 are SGHTA and FQGNSA. The CDR3 sequence is 13 residues long. The DNA for the CDR3 is TGTGCCAGCAGCCGACAGGTTAACTATGGCTACACCTTC. Translating gives CASSRQVNYGYTF.

In its sample, this clonotype was seen many times. The V gene is TRBV10-3, the J gene TRBJ2-3, with 14 positions matching TRBD2. The germline CDR1 and CDR2 sequences are ENHRY and SYGVKD. The CDR3 sequence is 17 residues long. The V and J ends lost 3 bases and 4 bases, in that order; junction bases with no gene match: 6. CDR3 sequence (DNA): TGTGCCATCAGTGAAAAGACTAGCGGGGGGGTGTCAGATACGCAGTATTTT. Translated, it gives CAISEKTSGGVSDTQYF.

The table lists this clonotype with many counts. This chain links TRBV14 with TRBJ2-1, with D possibly matching TRBD2 (5 bases). The length of the CDR3 is 13 residues. Germline V gives CDR1 SGHDN, CDR2 FVKESK. V shed 6 bases and J shed 5 bases, with 11 bases lying between them. CDR3 nucleotides: TGTGCCAGCAGGAGAGGGCTCGACAATGAGCAGTTCTTC. It encodes CASRRGLDNEQFF.

In this sample, this clonotype turned up many times. In DNA form, the CDR3 reads TGTGCCAGCACCCAGTACGACCGCACAGATACGCAGTATTTT. This sequence encodes CASTQYDRTDTQYF. The rearrangement links TRBV27 to TRBJ2-3, with D hard to call. The CDR3 runs 14 residues. Germline CDR1 reads MNHEY; CDR2 reads SMNVEV (reference sequence). Trimming pared 7 bases from V and 1 base from J, leaving 12 bases between.

This clonotype was counted between two and nine times. The chain is built from TRBV24-1 and TRBJ2-3; TRBD1 aligns across 7 bases. The CDR3 runs 14 residues. Germline values: CDR1 KGHDR, CDR2 SFDVKD. J was trimmed by 6 bases and V by 9 bases; bases with no gene match: 11. This chain's CDR3 is CATQTGTVGDTQYF. DNA for the CDR3: TGTGCCACCCAGACCGGGACAGTCGGCGATACGCAGTATTTT.

This clonotype occurred a few times. The chain joins TRBV3-1 to TRBJ2-2; D unclear. Trimming shortened V by 0 bases and J by 6 bases, and 5 bases separated the two germline ends. Germline-derived CDR1 and CDR2 are LGHDT and YNNKEL (reference sequence). The CDR3 extends over 13 amino acids. CDR3: CASSQDWAGELFF. Here the CDR3 DNA reads TGTGCCAGCAGCCAAGACTGGGCCGGGGAGCTGTTTTTT.

This clonotype showed up many times. This sequence joins TRBV12-3 or TRBV12-4 and TRBJ1-3, with 8 bases matching TRBD1. CDR3 length: 16 amino acids. The J segment lost 3 bases and the V segment lost 6 bases, leaving 10 bases of the junction unmatched. The CDR3 DNA reads TGTGCCAGCAGCATTCACCAGGGGGCGCTTGGAAACACCATATATTTT. Amino acids: CASSIHQGALGNTIYF.

This clonotype was picked up many times. The chain is built from TRBV5-6 and TRBJ2-5; D is undetermined. The CDR3 loop spans 14 amino acids. The V gene lost 2 bases and the J gene lost 4 bases, with 12 bases spanning the gap. The germline V gene encodes CDR1 SGHDT and CDR2 YYEEEE. Here the CDR3 reads CASSFSTALETQYF. In nucleotides, the CDR3 is TGTGCCAGCAGCTTCTCGACTGCTTTAGAGACCCAGTACTTC.

The chain carries TRBV20-1 and TRBJ2-5, with 8 bases aligning to TRBD2. Trimming at V came to 4 bases and at J to 5 bases, leaving 6 bases not matched to a gene. From germline, CDR1 is DFQATT and CDR2 SNEGSKA (reference sequence). CDR3 length: 13 residues. The CDR3 sequence: CSATLAGRETQYF. The CDR3 DNA reads TGCAGTGCTACATTAGCGGGGCGGGAGACCCAGTACTTC.

The CDR3 nucleotides are TGTGCCAGCGAGGTTCCCGGGGAGCTGTTTTTT. It encodes CASEVPGELFF. The chain is built from TRBV6-2 or TRBV6-3 and TRBJ2-2; the D is unclear. Germline lookup yields CDR1 MNHEY and CDR2 SVGEGT. The CDR3 consists of 11 residues. The V and J ends lost 8 bases and 6 bases respectively, with 7 bases between them.

This clonotype was observed at least ten times. V and J are TRBV12-3 or TRBV12-4 and TRBJ2-5; TRBD2 agrees at 11 bases. CDR3 length: 15 residues. The V and J ends lost 5 bases and 5 bases, in that order; junction bases with no gene match: 7. The CDR3 coding sequence is TGTGCCAGCAGTGGGCGACTAGCGGGATCGGAGACCCAGTACTTC. The encoded protein is CASSGRLAGSETQYF.

The chain joins TRBV10-3 to TRBJ2-1; D is perhaps TRBD2 (5 bases). Germline lookup yields CDR1 ENHRY and CDR2 SYGVKD. The CDR3 sequence is 14 residues long. Trimming took 3 bases from V and 4 from J, leaving 10 bases between them. CDR3 region: CAISDGRTYNEQFF. The CDR3 DNA reads as TGTGCCATCAGTGACGGGCGGACTTACAATGAGCAGTTCTTC.

Many counts were recorded for this clonotype. The genes are TRBV18 and TRBJ2-1; no clear D gene. Per the germline V gene, CDR1 is KGHSH and CDR2 is LQKENI. This CDR3 is 12 amino acids long. V was clipped by 2 bases and J by 6 bases, with 5 bases between them. CDR3: CASSPSGNEQFF. The CDR3 region has the DNA TGTGCCAGCTCACCATCCGGCAATGAGCAGTTCTTC.

The sample holds many counts of this clonotype. The chain uses TRBV3-1 and TRBJ1-5; D gene ambiguous. Germline V gene lookup returns CDR1 LGHDT and CDR2 YNNKEL (reference sequence). Trimming removed 1 base from V and 5 bases from J, with 15 bases in between. This CDR3 has 16 amino acids. This CDR3 reads CASSQVPGSGDQPQHF. DNA of the CDR3: TGTGCCAGCAGCCAAGTCCCCGGATCTGGGGATCAGCCCCAGCATTTT.

This clonotype has ten or more counts. This sequence joins TRBV29-1 and TRBJ2-1; D tentatively fits TRBD1 or TRBD2 (5 bases each). V lost 6 bases and J 1 base, leaving 7 bases between the germline ends. Germline V lookup: CDR1 SQVTM, CDR2 ANQGSEA. There are 12 residues in the CDR3. CDR3 DNA: TGCAGCGTAGGGGAGTCCTACAATGAGCAGTTCTTC. Residues: CSVGESYNEQFF.

In its sample, this clonotype was seen many times. The chain is built from TRBV2 and TRBJ2-1, with 12 bases aligning to TRBD2. Germline CDR1 is SNHLY and CDR2 is FYNNEI. The CDR3 length is 18 residues. Losses at the gene ends were 4 bases for V and 1 base for J; bases not matched to a gene: 8. CDR3 sequence reads: CASSGLAGGTISYNEQFF. The CDR3 DNA follows: TGTGCCAGCAGTGGGCTAGCGGGAGGGACAATATCCTACAATGAGCAGTTCTTC.

This clonotype was observed a few times. The chain joins TRBV7-8 to TRBJ1-2; D not resolved. The CDR3 totals 13 residues. V lost 5 bases to trimming and J lost 4 bases, with 11 bases between them. Germline CDR1 is SGHVS and CDR2 is FQNEAQ. The CDR3 loop reads CASSPLDFYGYTF. Here the CDR3 DNA reads TGTGCCAGCAGCCCCCTGGATTTCTATGGCTACACCTTC.

The V gene is TRBV30, the J gene TRBJ2-1; the D gene is possibly TRBD2 (7 bases). This CDR3 is 14 amino acids long. Trimming pared 4 bases from V and 10 bases from J, leaving 20 bases between. Per germline, CDR1 GTSNPN and CDR2 SVGIG (reference sequence). The CDR3 is CAWNRRGGQYEQFF. CDR3 coding DNA: TGTGCCTGGAACAGGAGGGGGGGGCAATACGAGCAGTTCTTC.

The sample holds a few counts of this clonotype. The chain employs TRBV11-3 and TRBJ2-7, with TRBD1 identical over 8 bases. After removal of 1 base from V and 5 bases from J, the junction contained 10 bases not matched to a gene. The V gene's germline CDR1 is SGHNT and CDR2 YENEEA. The CDR3 is 16 residues long. CDR3 in DNA: TGTGCCAGCAGCTTAGGGGACAGGCTCATCGGGGACGAGCAGTACGTC. Protein: CASSLGDRLIGDEQYV.

Many counts were recorded for this clonotype. In nucleotides, the CDR3 is TGCAGTGCCAGGGAGGTGGATAATTCACCCCTCCACTTT. This encodes CSAREVDNSPLHF. The chain is built from TRBV20-1 and TRBJ1-6; D may be TRBD1 (5 bases). Germline V gene lookup returns CDR1 DFQATT and CDR2 SNEGSKA (reference sequence). V was clipped by 6 bases and J by 5 bases, with 11 bases between them. The CDR3 extends over 13 amino acids.

This clonotype was picked up many times. The chain carries TRBV27 and TRBJ1-5; TRBD1 might be the D (5 bases). Germline assignment: CDR1 MNHEY and CDR2 SMNVEV (reference sequence). The CDR3 is made up of 14 amino acids. V was cut by 2 bases and J by 3 bases, with 8 bases left in between. The CDR3 loop reads CASSLIGANQPQHF. For the CDR3, the DNA is TGTGCCAGCAGTTTAATAGGGGCCAATCAGCCCCAGCATTTT.

A few counts support this clonotype. The rearrangement uses TRBV12-3 or TRBV12-4 and TRBJ1-1; D gene ambiguous. The CDR3 has 11 amino acids. With 9 bases removed from V and 6 bases from J, the gap between germline ends came to 11 bases. This chain's CDR3 is CASSIGSEAFF. CDR3 nucleotide sequence: TGTGCCAGTTCGATTGGGTCTGAAGCTTTCTTT.

The chain carries TRBV3-1 and TRBJ2-7, with 10 bases fitting TRBD2. This CDR3 spans 16 amino acids. Germline V gene data show CDR1 as LGHDT and CDR2 as YNNKEL (reference sequence). Trimming removed 3 bases from V and 2 bases from J; junction bases left unmatched: 7. The CDR3 DNA reads as TGTGCCAGCAGCCAGGGTCTAGCGGGAGCCGCCTACGAGCAGTACTTC. Its translation: CASSQGLAGAAYEQYF.

This clonotype was found a few times. Sequence at one end of the junction differs from germline and may be a read error. The rearrangement links TRBV2 to TRBJ2-3, with D perhaps TRBD1 (5 bases). The V gene's germline CDR1 is SNHLY and CDR2 FYNNEI. The CDR3 loop spans 13 amino acids. CDR3 protein: CASTEQATDTQYF. The CDR3 DNA is TGTGCCAGCACTGAACAGGCCACAGATACGCAGTATTTT.

This clonotype was counted only a few times. V is TRBV2 and J is TRBJ1-1, with 8 positions matching TRBD1. CDR1 and CDR2 from the germline V gene are SNHLY and FYNNEI. The CDR3 covers 14 residues. V lost 7 bases, J lost 3 bases, and 7 bases stayed unmatched. CDR3 sequence: CASNLRQGYTEAFF. In DNA form, the CDR3 reads TGTGCCAGCAATTTAAGACAGGGGTACACTGAAGCTTTCTTT.